These 5 T cell receptor beta chains originate from one sample sequenced in a study of cytomegalovirus exposure and HLA in healthy donors. Profiling relied on immunoSEQ multiplex PCR, and the TCRdb table lists in-frame clones only, not all of them. The sample carries 200,000 to 300,000 clones, 90% recorded once. The specimen sequenced was PBMCs. The receptors shown here come from a woman in her 30s in good health and CMV-seronegative.

In its sample, this clone was seen once. The chain couples TRBV9 to TRBJ2-6, with a weak D call TRBD1 (6 bases). V was shortened by 3 bases and J by 0 bases, with 16 bases between the two germline ends. In germline, CDR1 is SGDLS, CDR2 YYNGEE. CDR3 size: 18 residues. The CDR3: CASSGMGHRSSGANVLTF. The CDR3 nucleotides are TGTGCCAGCAGCGGGATGGGACACCGGAGCTCTGGGGCCAACGTCCTGACTTTC.

The chain uses TRBV29-1 and TRBJ2-3; D not resolved. Per the germline V gene, CDR1 is SQVTM and CDR2 is ANQGSEA. Between the trimmed V and J ends, which lost 4 bases and 6 bases, there was a span of 14 bases. This CDR3 is 13 amino acids long. Here the CDR3 DNA reads TGCAGCGTTGGACTTGGGATTGGGGATACGCAGTATTTT. Translating gives CSVGLGIGDTQYF.

The V gene is TRBV9, the J gene TRBJ2-3; 10 bases agree with TRBD2. The germline V gene has CDR1 SGDLS and CDR2 YYNGEE. This CDR3 is 18 amino acids long. V lost 3 bases and J lost 5; bases outside the gene matches: 15. In DNA form, the CDR3 reads TGTGCCAGCAGCGCGCCCCTTTCGGTAGCGGGAGGTGTAGATACGCAGTATTTT. Residues: CASSAPLSVAGGVDTQYF.

This rearrangement joins TRBV10-3 to TRBJ2-1, with a weak D call TRBD2 (5 bases). The V gene lost 6 bases and the J gene lost 6 bases, with 15 bases spanning the gap. The CDR3 consists of 14 residues. Germline V lookup: CDR1 ENHRY, CDR2 SYGVKD. CDR3 protein: CAISDGNLANEQFF. CDR3 coding DNA: TGTGCCATCAGCGACGGTAACCTAGCCAATGAGCAGTTCTTC.

The chain joins TRBV20-1 to TRBJ2-1; possible D gene TRBD1, 5 bases. Trimming left V 3 bases short and J 15 bases short, with 12 bases between. The CDR3 contains 10 residues. Per the germline V gene, CDR1 is DFQATT and CDR2 is SNEGSKA (reference sequence). CDR3 amino acids: CSARGTGTFF. In DNA form, the CDR3 reads TGCAGTGCTAGGGGCACAGGCACGTTCTTC.